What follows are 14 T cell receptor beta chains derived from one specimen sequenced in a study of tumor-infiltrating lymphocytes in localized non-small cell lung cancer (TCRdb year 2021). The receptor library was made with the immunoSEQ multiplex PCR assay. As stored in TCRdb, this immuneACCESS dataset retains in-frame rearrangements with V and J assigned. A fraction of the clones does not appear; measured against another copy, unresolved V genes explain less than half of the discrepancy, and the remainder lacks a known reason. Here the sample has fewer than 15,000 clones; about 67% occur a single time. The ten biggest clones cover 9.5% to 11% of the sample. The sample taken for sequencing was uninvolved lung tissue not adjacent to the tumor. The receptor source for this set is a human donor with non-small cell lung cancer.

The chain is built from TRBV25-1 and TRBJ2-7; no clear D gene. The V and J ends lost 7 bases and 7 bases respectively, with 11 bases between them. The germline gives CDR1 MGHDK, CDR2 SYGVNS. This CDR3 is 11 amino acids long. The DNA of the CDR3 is TGTGCCAGCACCCGACTCGGGGAGCAGTACTTC. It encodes CASTRLGEQYF.

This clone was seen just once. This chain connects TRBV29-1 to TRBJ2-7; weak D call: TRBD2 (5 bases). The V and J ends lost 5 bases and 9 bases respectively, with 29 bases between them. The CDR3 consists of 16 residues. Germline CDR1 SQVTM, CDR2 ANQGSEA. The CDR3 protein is CSVQGLPSGNVDGQYF. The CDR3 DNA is TGCAGCGTTCAAGGGCTGCCCTCCGGGAATGTTGATGGGCAGTACTTC.

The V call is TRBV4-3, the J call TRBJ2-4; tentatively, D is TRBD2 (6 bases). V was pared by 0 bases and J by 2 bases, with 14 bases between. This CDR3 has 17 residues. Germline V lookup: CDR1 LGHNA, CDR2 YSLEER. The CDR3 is CASSQDLPRGSKNIQYF. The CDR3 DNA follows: TGCGCCAGCAGCCAAGACCTACCTCGGGGGTCCAAAAACATTCAGTACTTC.

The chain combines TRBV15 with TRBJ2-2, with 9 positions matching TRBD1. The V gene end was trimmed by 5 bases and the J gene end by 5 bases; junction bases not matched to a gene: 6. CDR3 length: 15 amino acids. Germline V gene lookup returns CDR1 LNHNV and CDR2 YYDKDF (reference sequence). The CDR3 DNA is TGTGCCACCAGCGGCCGGGACAGGGTTACCGGGGAGCTGTTTTTT. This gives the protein CATSGRDRVTGELFF.

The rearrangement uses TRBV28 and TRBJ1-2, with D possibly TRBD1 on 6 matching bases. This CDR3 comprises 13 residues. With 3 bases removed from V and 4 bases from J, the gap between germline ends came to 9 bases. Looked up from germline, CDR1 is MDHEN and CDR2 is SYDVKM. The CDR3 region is CASSLGGPYGYTF. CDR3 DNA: TGTGCCAGCAGTTTGGGGGGGCCCTATGGCTACACCTTC.

For the CDR3, the DNA is TGTGCCTGGAGTGTAGGGGCAGGGATAGGAAACACCATATATTTT. This encodes CAWSVGAGIGNTIYF. The rearrangement links TRBV30 to TRBJ1-3; perhaps TRBD1 as D (5 bases). The CDR3 is 15 residues long. The germline V gene has CDR1 GTSNPN and CDR2 SVGIG (reference sequence). Deletions cut 0 bases from V and 4 bases from J, with 13 bases between.

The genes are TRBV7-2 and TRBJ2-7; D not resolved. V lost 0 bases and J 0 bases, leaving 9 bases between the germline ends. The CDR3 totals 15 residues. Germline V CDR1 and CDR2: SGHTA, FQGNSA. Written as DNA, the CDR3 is TGTGCCAGCAGCTTAGCGCACGCGGCCTCCTACGAGCAGTACTTC. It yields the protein CASSLAHAASYEQYF.

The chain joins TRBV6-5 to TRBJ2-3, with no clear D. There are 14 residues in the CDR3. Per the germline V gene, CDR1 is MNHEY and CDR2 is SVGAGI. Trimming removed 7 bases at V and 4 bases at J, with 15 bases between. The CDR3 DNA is TGTGCCAGCACCTTTTTGGGAAGCCCAGATACGCAGTATTTT. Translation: CASTFLGSPDTQYF.

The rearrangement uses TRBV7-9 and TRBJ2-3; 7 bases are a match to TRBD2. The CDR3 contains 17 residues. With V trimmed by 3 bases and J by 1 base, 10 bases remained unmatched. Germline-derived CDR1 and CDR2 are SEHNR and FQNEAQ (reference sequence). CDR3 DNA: TGTGCCAGCAGCTTCGGGACTACAGTCCTTGGCACAGATACGCAGTATTTT. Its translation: CASSFGTTVLGTDTQYF.

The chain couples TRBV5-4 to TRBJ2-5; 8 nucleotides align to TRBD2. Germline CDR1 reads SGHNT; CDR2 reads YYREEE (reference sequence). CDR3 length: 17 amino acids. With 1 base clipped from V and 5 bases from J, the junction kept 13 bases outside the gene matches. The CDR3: CASSLTLAGQSRETQYF. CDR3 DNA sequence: TGTGCCAGCAGCTTGACTCTAGCGGGCCAGAGCCGGGAGACCCAGTACTTC.

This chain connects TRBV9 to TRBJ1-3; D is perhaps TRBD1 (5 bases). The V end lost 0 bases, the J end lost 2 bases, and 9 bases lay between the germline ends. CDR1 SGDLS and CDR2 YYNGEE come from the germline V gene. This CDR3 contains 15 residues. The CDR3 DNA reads TGTGCCAGCAGCGTAGAGGTCAGGGCTGGAAACACCATATATTTT. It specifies CASSVEVRAGNTIYF.

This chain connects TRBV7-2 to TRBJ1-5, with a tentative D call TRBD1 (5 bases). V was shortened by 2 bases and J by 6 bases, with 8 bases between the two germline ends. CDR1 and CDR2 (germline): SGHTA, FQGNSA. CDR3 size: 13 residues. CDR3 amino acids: CASSLRGGQPQHF. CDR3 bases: TGTGCCAGCAGCTTACGGGGGGGTCAGCCCCAGCATTTT. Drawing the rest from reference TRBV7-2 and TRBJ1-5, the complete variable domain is GAGVSQSPSNKVTEKGKDVELRCDPISGHTALYWYRQSLGQGLEFLIYFQGNSAPDKSGLPSDRFSAERTGGSVSTLTIQRTQQEDSAVYLCASSLRGGQPQHFGDGTRLSIL.

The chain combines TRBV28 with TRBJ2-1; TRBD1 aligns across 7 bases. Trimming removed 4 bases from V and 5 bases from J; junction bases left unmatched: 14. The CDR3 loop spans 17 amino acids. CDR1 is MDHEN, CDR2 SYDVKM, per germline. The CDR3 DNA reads TGTGCCAGCAGTTCATCCAACAGGGGTCTCGGGGACAATGAGCAGTTCTTC. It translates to CASSSSNRGLGDNEQFF.

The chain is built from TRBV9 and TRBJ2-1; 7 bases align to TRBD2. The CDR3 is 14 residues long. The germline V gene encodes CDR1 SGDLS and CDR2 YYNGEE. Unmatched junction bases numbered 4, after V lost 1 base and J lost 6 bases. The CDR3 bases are TGTGCCAGCAGCGTACCGGGACTAATCAATGAGCAGTTCTTC. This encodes CASSVPGLINEQFF.